This T cell receptor (beta chain) came from a study of blood T cells in healthy people across ages. Study findings and constraints: TCR beta diversity per million T cells fell roughly linearly with age.

The individuals who served as donors were healthy Caucasians living in Russia, aged about 6 to 100. Remarks on this clonotype: Its matching antigen is unknown.

The use of a sample-barcoded 5' primer and a J-beta primer mix characterized a second PCR of roughly 6 to 11 cycles. Each of the cDNA molecules was tagged by a template-switch adaptor with 12 random nucleotides. Each CDR3 protein is one row after TCRdb ran MiXCR on the 5' RACE reads. The sample records 550,000 to 750,000 distinct CDR3 sequences, around 20% being singletons. This sequence was found in a man in his 70s in good health. Sample: blood.

CDR3 DNA sequence: TGCGCCAGCAGCTTGGGCTCTAGCGGGAGCCAAGAGACCCAGTACTTC. It yields the protein CASSLGSSGSQETQYF. The gene calls are TRBV5-1 and TRBJ2-5; TRBD2 matches at 10 bases. Germline CDR1 and CDR2: SGHRS and YFSETQ. The V segment lost 0 bases and the J segment 1 base; nucleotides outside the gene matches: 3. This CDR3 comprises 16 residues. The variable domain in full, completed from reference TRBV5-1 and TRBJ2-5, reads KAGVTQTPRYLIKTRGQQVTLSCSPISGHRSVSWYQQTPGQGLQFLFEYFSETQRNKGNFPGRFSGRQFSNSRSEMNVSTLELGDSALYLCASSLGSSGSQETQYFGPGTRLLVL.